The sequence of this TCR beta chain was determined in a study of cytomegalovirus exposure and HLA in healthy donors. General study findings and limits: Sequencing likely produced, as an artifact, a cluster of highly shared sequence variants.

Trimming pared 5 bases from V and 10 bases from J, leaving 6 bases between. The germline gives CDR1 MDHEN, CDR2 SYDVKM. The CDR3 totals 10 residues. PCR primers comprised 60 Vbeta and 13 Jbeta primers. The assay was immunoSEQ multiplex PCR, and TCRdb's table has in-frame clones only and misses some. The data show around 86,000 clones, around 8% seen once. On this clone itself: Its specificity is not known.

The chain is built from TRBV28 and TRBJ2-1; D gene ambiguous. Specimen: PBMCs. The receptor was derived from a man aged 45-60 years in good health and CMV-seronegative. CDR3 DNA: TGTGCCAGCAGTCGCGTCGAGCAGTTCTTC. This translates into CASSRVEQFF.